This T cell receptor (beta chain) derives from a study of PD-L1 blockade in urothelial cancer. The table came from immunoSEQ multiplex PCR; TCRdb's copy has only in-frame clones and leaves some out. The sample lists about 23,000 clones, roughly 89% occurring once. Comment on this clone: Its target is not known.

This sample's time point: peripheral blood 6 weeks after treatment start. Broader study findings: Pretreatment peripheral blood TCR clonality that fell below the median predicted better survival among the patients studied.

This CDR3 comprises 15 residues. Trimming cost V 1 base and J 5 bases; bases outside gene matches: 5. Germline CDR1 reads LGHNA; CDR2 reads YSLEER. The clonotype was recovered from a woman aged 55-69 years with urothelial cancer. The input for sequencing was PBMCs, taken around atezolizumab (anti-PD-L1) treatment. The V gene is TRBV4-3, the J gene TRBJ2-1, with 7 positions matching TRBD2. The CDR3 DNA is TGCGCCAGCAGCCAAGTAACCGGGACTAACAATGAGCAGTTCTTC. Amino acid sequence: CASSQVTGTNNEQFF.